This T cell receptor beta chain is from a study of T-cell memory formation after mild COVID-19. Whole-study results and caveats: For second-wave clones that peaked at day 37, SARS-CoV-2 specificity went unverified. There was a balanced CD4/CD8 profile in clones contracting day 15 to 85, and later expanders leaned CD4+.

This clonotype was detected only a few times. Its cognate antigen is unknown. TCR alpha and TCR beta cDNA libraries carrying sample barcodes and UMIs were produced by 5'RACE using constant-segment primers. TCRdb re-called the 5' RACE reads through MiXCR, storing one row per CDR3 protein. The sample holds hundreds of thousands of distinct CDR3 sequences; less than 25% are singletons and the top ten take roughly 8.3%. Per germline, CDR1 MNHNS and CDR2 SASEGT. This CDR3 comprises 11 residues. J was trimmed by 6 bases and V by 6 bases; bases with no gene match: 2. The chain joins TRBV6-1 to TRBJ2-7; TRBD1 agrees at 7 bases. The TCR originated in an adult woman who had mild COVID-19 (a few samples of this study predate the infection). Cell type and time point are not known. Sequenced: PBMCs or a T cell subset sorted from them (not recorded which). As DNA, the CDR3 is TGTGCCAGCAGGAGGACAGGCGAGCAGTACTTC. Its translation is CASRRTGEQYF.